This T cell receptor (beta chain) was documented in a study of blood T cell repertoires in COVID-19. Cohorts were assigned according to the clinical history that participants reported. This table comes from immunoSEQ multiplex PCR, and its TCRdb copy is limited to in-frame clones, with some not included. The sample shows roughly 250,000 clones, more than 70% of them seen only once. The V end was cut by 6 bases, the J end by 2 bases, with 19 bases between. The CDR3 contains 16 residues. Per germline, CDR1 MDHEN and CDR2 SYDVKM. This chain links TRBV28 with TRBJ1-1, with TRBD1 as a possible D gene (5 bases). Sample: PBMCs or T cells enriched from blood (not recorded which). This clonotype originated in a woman in her thirties or forties with acute COVID-19. The CDR3 is CASRESRLGLNTEAFF. Here the CDR3 DNA reads TGTGCCAGCAGAGAATCTAGGTTGGGACTAAACACTGAAGCTTTCTTT. Filled out from reference TRBV28 and TRBJ1-1, the complete variable domain reads DVKVTQSSRYLVKRTGEKVFLECVQDMDHENMFWYRQDPGLGLRLIYFSYDVKMKEKGDIPEGYSVSREKKERFSLILESASTNQTSMYLCASRESRLGLNTEAFFGQGTRLTVV.